This T cell receptor (beta chain) came from a study of T-cell memory formation after mild COVID-19. The V and J ends lost 5 bases and 6 bases respectively, with 22 bases between them. The length of the CDR3 is 16 residues. Germline V CDR1 and CDR2: MGHRA, YSYEKL. Findings of the study overall: Later expanders leaned toward CD4+, whereas clones contracting from day 15 to 85 were balanced CD4/CD8. Cross-reactive memory appears to have joined, as suggested by some responding clones showing up in pre-infection memory. Those CD4+ clones that contracted were mainly in CM and EM (CD8+ ones in EMRA).

Each CDR3 protein is one row after TCRdb ran MiXCR on the 5' RACE reads. The table has some 300,000 distinct CDR3 sequences, approximately 19% seen once. Regarding this clonotype: Its target is not known.

The receptor comes from a man aged 18-30 years who had mild COVID-19 (a few samples of this study predate the infection). Cell type and time point are not known. The chain links TRBV4-1 to TRBJ1-1; no definite D call. Source material: PBMCs or a T cell subset sorted from them (not recorded which). The CDR3 bases are TGCGCCAGCAGCGACGTGACCAGGTCTGGTTTCCCTGAAGCTTTCTTT. Amino acid sequence: CASSDVTRSGFPEAFF.